The clone carrying this T cell receptor (beta chain) was found once. This entry is derived from a study of blood T cell repertoires in COVID-19. Study information: Sources were T cells, B-cell-depleted T cells, or PBMCs; the material itself was cDNA or gDNA.

Measured with immunoSEQ multiplex PCR; TCRdb has only the in-frame clones, and not every one. The sample shows around 190,000 clones, roughly nine tenths of them seen only once. The CDR3 extends over 13 amino acids. V was cut by 4 bases and J by 5 bases, with 9 bases left in between. The germline V gene has CDR1 LNHDA and CDR2 SQIVND (reference sequence). This TCR was sampled from a man in his late teens or twenties who had recovered from COVID-19. Sequenced material: peripheral blood. The chain couples TRBV19 to TRBJ1-5; weak D call: TRBD1 (6 bases). CDR3 sequence reads: CASSTSGDQPQHF. CDR3 in DNA: TGTGCCAGTAGTACCTCAGGGGATCAGCCCCAGCATTTT. Looking up the rest from reference TRBV19 and TRBJ1-5 gives the full variable domain: DGGITQSPKYLFRKEGQNVTLSCEQNLNHDAMYWYRQDPGQGLRLIYYSQIVNDFQKGDIAEGYSVSREKKESFPLTVTSAQKNPTAFYLCASSTSGDQPQHFGDGTRLSIL.